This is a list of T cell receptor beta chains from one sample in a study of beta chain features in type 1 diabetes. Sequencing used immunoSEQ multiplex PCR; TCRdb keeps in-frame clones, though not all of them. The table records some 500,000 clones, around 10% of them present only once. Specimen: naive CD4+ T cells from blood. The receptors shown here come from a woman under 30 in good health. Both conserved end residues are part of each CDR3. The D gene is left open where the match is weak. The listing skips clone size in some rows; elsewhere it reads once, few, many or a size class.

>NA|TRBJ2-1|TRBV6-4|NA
TGTGCCAGCAGTCCCGGGACCCACAATGAGCAGTTCTTC
CASSPGTHNEQFF
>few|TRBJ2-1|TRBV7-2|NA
TGTGCCAGCAGTTCGTCGGTGAGCTCCTACAATGAGCAGTTCTTC
CASSSSVSSYNEQFF
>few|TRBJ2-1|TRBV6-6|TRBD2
TGTGCCAGCGTCACTAGCGGGACTGAGCAGTTCTTC
CASVTSGTEQFF
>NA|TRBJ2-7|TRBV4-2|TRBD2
TGTGCCAGCAGCCAAAGGACTAGCGGCTACGAGCAGTACTTC
CASSQRTSGYEQYF
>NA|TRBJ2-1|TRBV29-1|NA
TGCAGCGGCCACGACCACACTTCCGATGAGCAGTTCTTC
CSGHDHTSDEQFF
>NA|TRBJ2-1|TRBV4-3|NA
TGCGCCAGCAGCCAATTTCCGGTGGGGAATGAGCAGTTCTTC
CASSQFPVGNEQFF
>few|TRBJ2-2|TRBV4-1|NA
TGCGCCAGCAGCCAGTCCCGGGACACCGGGGAGCTGTTTTTT
CASSQSRDTGELFF
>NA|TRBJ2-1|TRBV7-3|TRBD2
TGTGCCAGCAGCTTGGGACTAGCGGGAGGCAAGCAGTTCTTC
CASSLGLAGGKQFF
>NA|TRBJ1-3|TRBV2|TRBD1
TGTGCCAGCAAGGGACAGGGGGGTCAGTCCACCATATATTTT
CASKGQGGQSTIYF
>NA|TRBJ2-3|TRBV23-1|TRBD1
TGCGCCAGACGACAGGGGGATGTTTGTGACACAGATACGCAGTATTTT
CARRQGDVCDTDTQYF
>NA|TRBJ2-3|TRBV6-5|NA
TGTGCCAGCAGTTACTCTTCGGCGGCGGCAGATACGCAGTATTTT
CASSYSSAAADTQYF
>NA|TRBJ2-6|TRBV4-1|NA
TGCGCCAGCAGCCAAGTCCCGACCCCTGGGGCCAACGTCCTGACTTTC
CASSQVPTPGANVLTF
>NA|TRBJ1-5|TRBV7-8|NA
TGTGCCAGCAGCTTAGGACGGACGACACGGCCCCAGCATTTT
CASSLGRTTRPQHF
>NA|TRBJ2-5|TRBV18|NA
TGTGCCAGCTCACCCGGGGGAGAGACCCAGTACTTC
CASSPGGETQYF
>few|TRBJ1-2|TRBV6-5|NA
TGTGCCAGCAGTTACTCTGTGACTTATGGAGTCTATGGCTACACCTTC
CASSYSVTYGVYGYTF
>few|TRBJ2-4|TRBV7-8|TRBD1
TGTGCCAGCAGCTTAAGGGACAGGGTAGCCAAAAACATTCAGTACTTC
CASSLRDRVAKNIQYF
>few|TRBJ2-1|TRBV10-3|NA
TGTGCCATCAGTGCCTCTACAGCTTGGTCCTACAATGAGCAGTTCTTC
CAISASTAWSYNEQFF